One T cell receptor (beta chain) is described in this entry. This entry is derived from a study of blood T cell repertoires in COVID-19. Study-wide background: Both acute and convalescent COVID-19 samples were obtained from the United States, Italy and Spain. T cells, B-cell-depleted T cells, or PBMCs provided the cDNA or gDNA that served as material.

Authors' analysis steps: Amplification of reference gene primers was used by the study to estimate nucleated cell counts. Sequencing was performed with immunoSEQ multiplex PCR; in TCRdb, only in-frame clones are kept and a portion is missing. V, J and clone size were drawn from that table, and D and trimming were deduced from the DNA. In the table there are around 140,000 clones, 65% to 90% of which are singletons. Germline-derived CDR1 and CDR2 are ENHRY and SYGVKD. V trimming: 6 bases; J trimming: 2 bases; junction bases outside the gene matches: 10. The CDR3 runs 16 residues. Sequenced sample: peripheral blood. The TCR originated in a human donor in a cohort sampled during active COVID-19. The V gene is TRBV10-3, the J gene TRBJ1-1, with 9 bases identical to TRBD1. The CDR3 is CAISSGTGTPNTEAFF. The CDR3, as DNA: TGTGCCATCAGCTCCGGGACAGGGACGCCCAACACTGAAGCTTTCTTT.